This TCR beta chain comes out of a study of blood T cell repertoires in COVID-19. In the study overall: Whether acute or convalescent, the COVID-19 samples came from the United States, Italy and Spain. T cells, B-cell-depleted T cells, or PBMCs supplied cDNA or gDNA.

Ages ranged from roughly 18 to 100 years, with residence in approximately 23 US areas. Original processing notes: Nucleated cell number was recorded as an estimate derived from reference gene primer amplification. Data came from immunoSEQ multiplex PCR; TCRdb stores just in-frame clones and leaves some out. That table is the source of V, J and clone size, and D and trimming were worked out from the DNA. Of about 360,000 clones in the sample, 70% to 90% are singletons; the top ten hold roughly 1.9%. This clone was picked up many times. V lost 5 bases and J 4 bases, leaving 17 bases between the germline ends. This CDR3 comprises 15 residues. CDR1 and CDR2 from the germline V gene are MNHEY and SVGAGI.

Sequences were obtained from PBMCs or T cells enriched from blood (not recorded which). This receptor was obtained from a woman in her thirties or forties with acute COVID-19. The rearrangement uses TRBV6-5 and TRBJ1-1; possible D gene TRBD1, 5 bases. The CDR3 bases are TGTGCCAGCAGTCAACGACAGCTTCGGACCACTGAAGCTTTCTTT. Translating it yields CASSQRQLRTTEAFF.